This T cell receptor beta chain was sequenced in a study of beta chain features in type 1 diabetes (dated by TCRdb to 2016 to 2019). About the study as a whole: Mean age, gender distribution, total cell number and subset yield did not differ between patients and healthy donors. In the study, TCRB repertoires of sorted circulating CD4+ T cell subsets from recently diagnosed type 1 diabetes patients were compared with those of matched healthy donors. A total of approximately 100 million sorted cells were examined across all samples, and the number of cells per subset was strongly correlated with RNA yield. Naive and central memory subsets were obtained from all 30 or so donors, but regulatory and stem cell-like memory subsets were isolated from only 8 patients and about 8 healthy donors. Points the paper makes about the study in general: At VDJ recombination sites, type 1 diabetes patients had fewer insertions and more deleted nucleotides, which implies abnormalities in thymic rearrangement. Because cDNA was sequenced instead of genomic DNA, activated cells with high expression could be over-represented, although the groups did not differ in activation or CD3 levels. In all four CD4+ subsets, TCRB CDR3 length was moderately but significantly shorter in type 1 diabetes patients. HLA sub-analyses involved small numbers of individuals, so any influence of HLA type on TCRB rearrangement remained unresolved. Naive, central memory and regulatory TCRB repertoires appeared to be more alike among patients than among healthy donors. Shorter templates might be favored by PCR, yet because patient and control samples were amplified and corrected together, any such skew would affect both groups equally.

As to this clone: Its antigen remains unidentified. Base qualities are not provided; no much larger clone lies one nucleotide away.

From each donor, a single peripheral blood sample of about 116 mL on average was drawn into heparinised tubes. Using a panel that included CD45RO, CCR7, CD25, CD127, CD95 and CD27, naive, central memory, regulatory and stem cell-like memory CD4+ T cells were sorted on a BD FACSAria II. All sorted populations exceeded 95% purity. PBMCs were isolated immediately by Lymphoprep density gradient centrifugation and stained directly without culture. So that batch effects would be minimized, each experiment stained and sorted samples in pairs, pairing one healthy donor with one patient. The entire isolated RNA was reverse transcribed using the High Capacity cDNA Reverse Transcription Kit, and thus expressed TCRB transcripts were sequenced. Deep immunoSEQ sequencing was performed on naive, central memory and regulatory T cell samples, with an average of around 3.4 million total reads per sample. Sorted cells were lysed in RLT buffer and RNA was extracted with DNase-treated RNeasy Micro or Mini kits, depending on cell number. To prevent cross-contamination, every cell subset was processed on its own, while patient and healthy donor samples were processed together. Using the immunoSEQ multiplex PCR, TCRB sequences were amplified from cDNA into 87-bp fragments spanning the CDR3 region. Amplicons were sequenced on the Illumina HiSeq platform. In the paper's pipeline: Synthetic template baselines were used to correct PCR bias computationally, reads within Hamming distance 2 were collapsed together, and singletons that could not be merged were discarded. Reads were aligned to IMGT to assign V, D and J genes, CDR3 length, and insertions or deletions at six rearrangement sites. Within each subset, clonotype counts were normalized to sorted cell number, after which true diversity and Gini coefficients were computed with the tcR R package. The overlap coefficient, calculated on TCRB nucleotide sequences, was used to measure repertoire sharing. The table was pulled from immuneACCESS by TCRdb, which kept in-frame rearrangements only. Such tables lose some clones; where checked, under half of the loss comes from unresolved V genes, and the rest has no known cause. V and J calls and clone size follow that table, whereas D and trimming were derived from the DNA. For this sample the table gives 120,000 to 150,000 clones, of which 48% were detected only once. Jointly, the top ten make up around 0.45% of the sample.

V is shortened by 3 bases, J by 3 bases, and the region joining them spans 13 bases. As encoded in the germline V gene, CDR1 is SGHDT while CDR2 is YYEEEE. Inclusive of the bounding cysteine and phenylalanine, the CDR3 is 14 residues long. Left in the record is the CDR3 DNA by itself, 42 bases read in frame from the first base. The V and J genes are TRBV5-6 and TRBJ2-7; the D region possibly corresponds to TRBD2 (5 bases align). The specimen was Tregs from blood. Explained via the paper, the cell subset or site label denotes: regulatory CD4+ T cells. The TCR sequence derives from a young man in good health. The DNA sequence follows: TGTGCCAGCAGCTCTAGATCCGGAGGCTACGAGCAGTACTTC. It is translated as CASSSRSGGYEQYF.